Shown below are 3 T cell receptor beta chains from a single sample sequenced in a study of blood T cell repertoires in COVID-19. Method: immunoSEQ multiplex PCR; TCRdb's copy keeps in-frame clones and lacks some. The data show almost 400,000 clones, 87% seen once. Sequenced input: peripheral blood. The receptors derive from a woman aged 55-69 years with COVID-19, enrolled during active disease.

The chain has TRBV4-1 and TRBJ1-5; no clear D gene. This CDR3 region has 14 residues. Germline CDR1 and CDR2: MGHRA and YSYEKL. V shed 0 bases and J shed 1 base, with 4 bases lying between them. DNA for the CDR3: TGCGCCAGCAGCCAAGACTACAGCAATCAGCCCCAGCATTTT. This encodes CASSQDYSNQPQHF.

J is TRBJ1-1 and V is TRBV14, with D possibly TRBD1 on 5 matching bases. Germline V gene sequence: CDR1 SGHDN, CDR2 FVKESK. V was trimmed by 0 bases and J by 5 bases, leaving 16 bases between them. The CDR3 contains 16 residues. DNA for the CDR3: TGTGCCAGCAGCCAAGATTCCTATGCAGGGAGGACTGAAGCTTTCTTT. Translation: CASSQDSYAGRTEAFF.

This rearrangement joins TRBV19 to TRBJ1-5; 7 bases align to TRBD1. This CDR3 comprises 17 residues. Trimming took 7 bases from V and 1 from J; bases not matched to a gene: 13. Germline V CDR1 and CDR2: LNHDA, SQIVND (reference sequence). This CDR3 is CASTAEPTGRSNQPQHF. CDR3 bases: TGTGCCAGTACTGCCGAGCCGACAGGGAGGAGCAATCAGCCCCAGCATTTT.